The T cell receptor beta chain described here comes from a study of T-cell reconstitution after alpha-beta-depleted transplantation in children. It was with unique molecular identifiers that the TCRbeta library was prepared. TCRdb redid the calling of the PCR reads with MiXCR, one entry per CDR3 protein. The sample includes around 360,000 distinct CDR3 sequences, about a tenth seen only once; the top ten take around 2.5%. Germline V gene data show CDR1 as SGHRS and CDR2 as YFSETQ. The length of the CDR3 is 16 residues. V was cut by 4 bases and J by 1 base, with 17 bases left in between. This receptor was identified in a human donor who donated a stem cell graft to a child with acute lymphoblastic leukemia. The V and J genes are TRBV5-1 and TRBJ2-5, with a tentative D call TRBD1 (5 bases). The starting material was PBMCs from the stem cell graft donor, obtained from the stem cell graft. DNA for the CDR3: TGCGCCAGCAGCGTGACAGTTTTAGGGCCCCAAGAGACCCAGTACTTC. It specifies CASSVTVLGPQETQYF.